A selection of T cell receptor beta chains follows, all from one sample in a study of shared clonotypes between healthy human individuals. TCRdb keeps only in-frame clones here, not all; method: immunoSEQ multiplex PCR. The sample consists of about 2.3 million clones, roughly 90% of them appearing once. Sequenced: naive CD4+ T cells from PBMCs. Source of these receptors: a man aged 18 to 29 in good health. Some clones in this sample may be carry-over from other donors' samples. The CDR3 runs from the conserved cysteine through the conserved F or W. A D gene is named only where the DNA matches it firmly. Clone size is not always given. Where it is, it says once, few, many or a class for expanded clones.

cdr3_aa: CASSDRTSNQPQHF; cdr3_nt: TGTGCCAGCAGTGACCGGACTAGCAATCAGCCCCAGCATTTT; clone_size: few; j_call: TRBJ1-5; d_call: -; v_call: TRBV2
cdr3_aa: CASSFAGHGRGTIYF; cdr3_nt: TGTGCCAGCAGTTTCGCGGGACACGGTAGGGGCACCATATATTTT; clone_size: -; j_call: TRBJ1-3; d_call: -; v_call: TRBV28
cdr3_aa: CASSPESSFDEQFF; cdr3_nt: TGTGCCAGCAGCCCCGAGTCGTCGTTCGATGAGCAGTTCTTC; clone_size: -; j_call: TRBJ2-1; d_call: -; v_call: TRBV7-9
cdr3_aa: CASRDPGQGPEQYF; cdr3_nt: TGTGCCAGCAGGGATCCGGGACAGGGACCCGAGCAGTACTTC; clone_size: once; j_call: TRBJ2-7; d_call: TRBD1; v_call: TRBV6-5
cdr3_aa: CASGGSTEAFF; cdr3_nt: TGTGCTAGTGGGGGGAGCACTGAAGCTTTCTTT; clone_size: -; j_call: TRBJ1-1; d_call: -; v_call: TRBV12-5
cdr3_aa: CASKTGTSLNNEQFF; cdr3_nt: TGTGCCAGTAAAACCGGGACTAGCCTAAACAATGAGCAGTTCTTC; clone_size: -; j_call: TRBJ2-1; d_call: TRBD2; v_call: TRBV11-2
cdr3_aa: CASSLKGLALKYEQYF; cdr3_nt: TGTGCCAGCAGCTTAAAGGGGCTAGCGCTAAAGTACGAGCAGTACTTC; clone_size: -; j_call: TRBJ2-7; d_call: -; v_call: TRBV7-3
cdr3_aa: CASSPASTDTQYF; cdr3_nt: TGTGCCAGCTCACCAGCTAGCACAGATACGCAGTATTTT; clone_size: few; j_call: TRBJ2-3; d_call: -; v_call: TRBV18
cdr3_aa: CASSSPSYEQYF; cdr3_nt: TGTGCCAGCAGTTCCCCCTCCTACGAGCAGTACTTC; clone_size: -; j_call: TRBJ2-7; d_call: -; v_call: TRBV6-5
cdr3_aa: CAIKWGDRDDTQYF; cdr3_nt: TGTGCCATCAAATGGGGGGACAGGGACGATACGCAGTATTTT; clone_size: -; j_call: TRBJ2-3; d_call: TRBD1; v_call: TRBV10-3
cdr3_aa: CASSLDRGFGEKLFF; cdr3_nt: TGTGCCAGCAGCTTAGATCGGGGGTTTGGTGAAAAACTGTTTTTT; clone_size: -; j_call: TRBJ1-4; d_call: -; v_call: TRBV7-9
cdr3_aa: CASSFLSDTEAFF; cdr3_nt: TGTGCCAGCAGTTTCCTAAGTGACACTGAAGCTTTCTTT; clone_size: few; j_call: TRBJ1-1; d_call: -; v_call: TRBV28
cdr3_aa: CASSPRTVKKGYEQYF; cdr3_nt: TGTGCCAGCAGTCCGAGGACAGTCAAAAAAGGGTACGAGCAGTACTTC; clone_size: -; j_call: TRBJ2-7; d_call: -; v_call: TRBV27
cdr3_aa: CASRAGTRSYEQYF; cdr3_nt: TGTGCCAGCAGGGCAGGAACACGCTCCTACGAGCAGTACTTC; clone_size: -; j_call: TRBJ2-7; d_call: -; v_call: TRBV7-2
cdr3_aa: CAGNRDSSYEQYF; cdr3_nt: TGTGCCGGAAACCGGGACAGCTCCTACGAGCAGTACTTC; clone_size: -; j_call: TRBJ2-7; d_call: TRBD1; v_call: TRBV6-1
cdr3_aa: CASIGGTGLFSNTGELFF; cdr3_nt: TGTGCCAGCATAGGAGGGACAGGGCTGTTCTCGAACACCGGGGAGCTGTTTTTT; clone_size: -; j_call: TRBJ2-2; d_call: TRBD1; v_call: TRBV28
cdr3_aa: CASSTYRVRGNQPQHF; cdr3_nt: TGTGCCAGTAGTACATACAGGGTAAGGGGCAATCAGCCCCAGCATTTT; clone_size: -; j_call: TRBJ1-5; d_call: -; v_call: TRBV19
cdr3_aa: CAISESGGKGTEAFF; cdr3_nt: TGTGCCATCAGTGAGTCGGGGGGGAAGGGCACTGAAGCTTTCTTT; clone_size: -; j_call: TRBJ1-1; d_call: -; v_call: TRBV10-3
cdr3_aa: CASSFLGNTIYF; cdr3_nt: TGTGCCAGCAGCTTTCTCGGAAACACCATATATTTT; clone_size: few; j_call: TRBJ1-3; d_call: -; v_call: TRBV5-8
cdr3_aa: CASTKYSGRGGEQFF; cdr3_nt: TGTGCCAGTACGAAGTATAGCGGGAGAGGGGGTGAGCAGTTCTTC; clone_size: -; j_call: TRBJ2-1; d_call: TRBD2; v_call: TRBV19
cdr3_aa: CASSPGQGADGYTF; cdr3_nt: TGTGCCAGCTCTCCCGGACAGGGGGCTGATGGCTACACCTTC; clone_size: -; j_call: TRBJ1-2; d_call: TRBD1; v_call: TRBV18
cdr3_aa: CATSSGLAGEETQYF; cdr3_nt: TGTGCCACCAGCTCGGGACTAGCGGGAGAAGAGACCCAGTACTTC; clone_size: -; j_call: TRBJ2-5; d_call: TRBD2; v_call: TRBV10-3
cdr3_aa: CASSVFQGTDTQYF; cdr3_nt: TGTGCCAGCAGCGTATTCCAGGGCACAGATACGCAGTATTTT; clone_size: -; j_call: TRBJ2-3; d_call: -; v_call: TRBV9
cdr3_aa: CASSLDLSPYEQYF; cdr3_nt: TGTGCCAGCAGCTTAGACTTATCACCTTACGAGCAGTACTTC; clone_size: -; j_call: TRBJ2-7; d_call: -; v_call: TRBV7-9
cdr3_aa: CASSFDIYNEQFF; cdr3_nt: TGTGCCAGCAGCTTCGACATCTACAATGAGCAGTTCTTC; clone_size: -; j_call: TRBJ2-1; d_call: -; v_call: TRBV5-5
cdr3_aa: CASSHWDSPQGTEAFF; cdr3_nt: TGTGCCAGCAGCCACTGGGACAGTCCCCAGGGGACTGAAGCTTTCTTT; clone_size: -; j_call: TRBJ1-1; d_call: TRBD1; v_call: TRBV7-9
cdr3_aa: CASSVRQGGGYTF; cdr3_nt: TGTGCCAGCAGCGTAAGACAGGGGGGTGGCTACACCTTC; clone_size: few; j_call: TRBJ1-2; d_call: TRBD1; v_call: TRBV9
cdr3_aa: CASTSGGAGAYNEQFF; cdr3_nt: TGTGCCAGCACCTCAGGAGGGGCGGGGGCCTACAATGAGCAGTTCTTC; clone_size: -; j_call: TRBJ2-1; d_call: TRBD2; v_call: TRBV9
cdr3_aa: CASSFQGPSTDTQYF; cdr3_nt: TGTGCCAGCAGCTTTCAGGGGCCAAGCACAGATACGCAGTATTTT; clone_size: -; j_call: TRBJ2-3; d_call: -; v_call: TRBV7-9
cdr3_aa: CASSPSDRATGELFF; cdr3_nt: TGTGCCAGTAGTCCATCCGACAGGGCCACCGGGGAGCTGTTTTTT; clone_size: -; j_call: TRBJ2-2; d_call: TRBD1; v_call: TRBV19
cdr3_aa: CAISESKLAGVYEQYF; cdr3_nt: TGTGCCATCAGTGAGTCGAAACTAGCGGGGGTCTACGAGCAGTACTTC; clone_size: -; j_call: TRBJ2-7; d_call: TRBD2; v_call: TRBV10-3
cdr3_aa: CASRQGTEAFF; cdr3_nt: TGTGCCAGCAGACAGGGGACTGAAGCTTTCTTT; clone_size: -; j_call: TRBJ1-1; d_call: TRBD1; v_call: TRBV6-5
cdr3_aa: CAWSVDRRDTQYF; cdr3_nt: TGTGCCTGGAGTGTAGACCGGCGAGATACGCAGTATTTT; clone_size: -; j_call: TRBJ2-3; d_call: -; v_call: TRBV30
cdr3_aa: CSVASGSKSGNTIYF; cdr3_nt: TGCAGCGTGGCCTCAGGCTCTAAGTCTGGAAACACCATATATTTT; clone_size: -; j_call: TRBJ1-3; d_call: -; v_call: TRBV29-1
cdr3_aa: CASSYAGHLAYEQYF; cdr3_nt: TGTGCCAGCAGTTATGCGGGCCACCTGGCCTACGAGCAGTACTTC; clone_size: -; j_call: TRBJ2-7; d_call: -; v_call: TRBV6-5
cdr3_aa: CASSFSDRGPQYF; cdr3_nt: TGCGCCAGCAGCTTCTCGGACAGGGGACCGCAGTATTTT; clone_size: -; j_call: TRBJ2-3; d_call: TRBD1; v_call: TRBV5-1
cdr3_aa: CASSDPNQPQHF; cdr3_nt: TGTGCCAGCAGCGACCCCAATCAGCCCCAGCATTTT; clone_size: -; j_call: TRBJ1-5; d_call: -; v_call: TRBV7-2
cdr3_aa: CASSQDTGQRTQYF; cdr3_nt: TGCGCCAGCAGCCAAGACACCGGACAGAGAACGCAGTATTTT; clone_size: -; j_call: TRBJ2-3; d_call: -; v_call: TRBV4-3
cdr3_aa: CASSLGGDGYTF; cdr3_nt: TGTGCCAGCAGCTTAGGTGGTGATGGCTACACCTTC; clone_size: -; j_call: TRBJ1-2; d_call: -; v_call: TRBV7-8
cdr3_aa: CASSQEASGAETQYF; cdr3_nt: TGTGCCAGCAGCCAAGAGGCGTCAGGGGCTGAGACCCAGTACTTC; clone_size: -; j_call: TRBJ2-5; d_call: -; v_call: TRBV14
cdr3_aa: CAISRGTGGYEQYF; cdr3_nt: TGTGCCATCAGTCGTGGGACAGGGGGGTACGAGCAGTACTTC; clone_size: -; j_call: TRBJ2-7; d_call: TRBD1; v_call: TRBV10-3
cdr3_aa: CASSTGFRYRDTEAFF; cdr3_nt: TGTGCCAGCAGCACGGGTTTTCGGTATCGGGACACTGAAGCTTTCTTT; clone_size: -; j_call: TRBJ1-1; d_call: -; v_call: TRBV5-6
cdr3_aa: CASSERTGPYEQYF; cdr3_nt: TGTGCCAGCAGTGAAAGGACAGGACCCTACGAGCAGTACTTC; clone_size: -; j_call: TRBJ2-7; d_call: TRBD1; v_call: TRBV2
cdr3_aa: CASSLGGFYEQYF; cdr3_nt: TGTGCCAGCAGTTTAGGGGGTTTCTACGAGCAGTACTTC; clone_size: -; j_call: TRBJ2-7; d_call: -; v_call: TRBV28
cdr3_aa: CASSPLPGMINTEAFF; cdr3_nt: TGTGCCAGCTCACCTCTCCCGGGGATGATTAACACTGAAGCTTTCTTT; clone_size: -; j_call: TRBJ1-1; d_call: -; v_call: TRBV18
cdr3_aa: CAGGTATYEQYF; cdr3_nt: TGCGCCGGCGGGACAGCTACCTACGAGCAGTACTTC; clone_size: once; j_call: TRBJ2-7; d_call: -; v_call: TRBV23-1
cdr3_aa: CASSLVALSGAGANVLTF; cdr3_nt: TGCGCCAGCAGCTTGGTGGCTTTGTCGGGAGCTGGGGCCAACGTCCTGACTTTC; clone_size: once; j_call: TRBJ2-6; d_call: -; v_call: TRBV5-1
cdr3_aa: CASSTGVGNTIYF; cdr3_nt: TGTGCCAGTAGCACAGGGGTTGGAAACACCATATATTTT; clone_size: -; j_call: TRBJ1-3; d_call: TRBD1; v_call: TRBV19
cdr3_aa: CASSDMVGGQGANEQFF; cdr3_nt: TGCGCCAGCAGTGATATGGTGGGAGGCCAAGGGGCGAATGAGCAGTTCTTC; clone_size: -; j_call: TRBJ2-1; d_call: -; v_call: TRBV10-1
cdr3_aa: CSVEAGSYEQYF; cdr3_nt: TGCAGCGTTGAAGCCGGATCCTACGAGCAGTACTTC; clone_size: -; j_call: TRBJ2-7; d_call: -; v_call: TRBV29-1
cdr3_aa: CASSFIGRLAGEETQYF; cdr3_nt: TGCGCCAGCAGCTTCATCGGCCGGCTAGCGGGTGAAGAGACCCAGTACTTC; clone_size: -; j_call: TRBJ2-5; d_call: TRBD2; v_call: TRBV5-1
cdr3_aa: CASSEGGASTEAFF; cdr3_nt: TGTGCCAGCAGTGAGGGGGGGGCGAGCACTGAAGCATTCTTT; clone_size: once; j_call: TRBJ1-1; d_call: -; v_call: TRBV25-1
cdr3_aa: CASRYGTAGGRTYEQYF; cdr3_nt: TGTGCCAGCAGATACGGGACAGCGGGAGGGCGGACCTACGAGCAGTACTTC; clone_size: -; j_call: TRBJ2-7; d_call: TRBD2; v_call: TRBV2
cdr3_aa: CATSRDTRWASYEQYF; cdr3_nt: TGTGCCACCAGCAGAGATACGAGGTGGGCCTCCTACGAGCAGTACTTC; clone_size: -; j_call: TRBJ2-7; d_call: -; v_call: TRBV15
cdr3_aa: CAWSDRGHEQYF; cdr3_nt: TGTGCCTGGAGCGACAGGGGTCACGAGCAGTACTTC; clone_size: -; j_call: TRBJ2-7; d_call: TRBD1; v_call: TRBV30